This T cell receptor (beta chain) was recovered during a study of blood T cell repertoires in COVID-19. Study information: From the United States, Italy and Spain came samples of acute and convalescent COVID-19. Sources were T cells, B-cell-depleted T cells, or PBMCs; the material itself was cDNA or gDNA.

Original handling: The assay estimated nucleated cells by amplifying reference gene primers. Using immunoSEQ multiplex PCR, the repertoire was profiled, and TCRdb retains in-frame clones only, with some absent. V, J and clone size were drawn from that table, and D and trimming were deduced from the DNA. This sample has about 89,000 clones, with 80% found just once. The sample comprised peripheral blood. The origin of this receptor is a woman aged 80 or over with acute or convalescent COVID-19.

The CDR3 DNA is TGCGCCAGCGGGGACAGGGCGGGCTATGGCTACACCTTC. This translates into CASGDRAGYGYTF. V is TRBV10-1 and J is TRBJ1-2, with 9 bases lining up with TRBD1. CDR3 size: 13 residues. Germline CDR1 WNHNN, CDR2 SYGVQD (reference sequence). V shed 8 bases and J 4 bases; nucleotides not matched to a gene: 5.